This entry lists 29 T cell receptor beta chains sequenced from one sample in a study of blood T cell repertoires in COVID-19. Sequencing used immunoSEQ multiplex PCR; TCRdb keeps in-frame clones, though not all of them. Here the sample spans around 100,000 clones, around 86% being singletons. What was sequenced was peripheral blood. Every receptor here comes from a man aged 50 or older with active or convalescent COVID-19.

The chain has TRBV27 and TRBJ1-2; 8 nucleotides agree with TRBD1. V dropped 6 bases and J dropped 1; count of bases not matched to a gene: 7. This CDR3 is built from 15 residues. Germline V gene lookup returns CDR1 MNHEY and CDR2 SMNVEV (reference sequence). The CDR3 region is CASRVDRGVNYGYTF. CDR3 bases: TGTGCCAGCAGGGTAGACAGGGGCGTTAACTATGGCTACACCTTC.

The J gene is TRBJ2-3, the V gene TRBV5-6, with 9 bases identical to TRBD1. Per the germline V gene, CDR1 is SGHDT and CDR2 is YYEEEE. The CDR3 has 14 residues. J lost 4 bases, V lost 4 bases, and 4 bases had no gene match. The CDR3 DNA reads TGTGCCAGCAGCCAGGGACAGGGCGCAGATACGCAGTATTTT. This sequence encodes CASSQGQGADTQYF.

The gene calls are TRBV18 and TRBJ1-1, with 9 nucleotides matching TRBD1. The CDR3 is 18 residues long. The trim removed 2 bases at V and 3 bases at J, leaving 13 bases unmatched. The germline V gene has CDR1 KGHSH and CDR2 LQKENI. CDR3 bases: TGTGCCAGCTCACCAGGGGCGGGACAGGGAAAGGGGTACACTGAAGCTTTCTTT. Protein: CASSPGAGQGKGYTEAFF.

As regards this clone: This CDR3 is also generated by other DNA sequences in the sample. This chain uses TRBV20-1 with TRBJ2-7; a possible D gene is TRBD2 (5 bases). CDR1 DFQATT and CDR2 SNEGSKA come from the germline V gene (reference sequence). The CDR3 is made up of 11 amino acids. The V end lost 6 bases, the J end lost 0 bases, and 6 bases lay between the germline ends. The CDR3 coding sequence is TGCAGTGCCCGGGACTCCTACGAGCAGTACTTC. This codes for CSARDSYEQYF.

CDR3 amino acids: CASSYPTRDTQYF. CDR3 nucleotide sequence: TGTGCCAGCAGTTATCCGACTAGAGATACGCAGTATTTT. The chain links TRBV28 to TRBJ2-3; a weak D match, TRBD2 (6 bases). Germline V gene data show CDR1 as MDHEN and CDR2 as SYDVKM. V lost 4 bases to trimming and J lost 5 bases, with 10 bases between them. The length of the CDR3 is 13 residues.

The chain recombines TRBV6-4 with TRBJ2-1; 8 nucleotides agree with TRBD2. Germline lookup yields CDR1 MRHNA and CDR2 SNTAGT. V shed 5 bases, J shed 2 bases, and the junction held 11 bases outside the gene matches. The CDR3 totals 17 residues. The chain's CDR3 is CASSPGGVAGPYNEQFF. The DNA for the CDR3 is TGTGCCAGCAGTCCCGGGGGGGTAGCGGGTCCCTACAATGAGCAGTTCTTC.

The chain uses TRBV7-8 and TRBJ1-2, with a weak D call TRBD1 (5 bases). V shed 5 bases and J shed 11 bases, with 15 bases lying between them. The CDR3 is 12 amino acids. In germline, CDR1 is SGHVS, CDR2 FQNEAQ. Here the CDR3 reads CASSPGQIGYTF. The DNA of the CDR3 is TGTGCCAGCAGCCCAGGGCAGATTGGGTACACCTTC.

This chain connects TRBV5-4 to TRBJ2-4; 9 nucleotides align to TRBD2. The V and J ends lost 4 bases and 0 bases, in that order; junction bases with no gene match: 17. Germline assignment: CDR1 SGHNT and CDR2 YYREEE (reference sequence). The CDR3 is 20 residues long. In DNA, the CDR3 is TGTGCCAGCAGCACCCTTGGGGAGCGGGGGGCAAATCTAGCCAAAAACATTCAGTACTTC. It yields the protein CASSTLGERGANLAKNIQYF.

The DNA for the CDR3 is TGCGCCAGCAGCCGGGGACAGGGGGATGGGGTTGAAGCTTTCTTT. The encoded protein is CASSRGQGDGVEAFF. The chain combines TRBV5-1 with TRBJ1-1; TRBD1 aligns across 11 bases. The trim removed 4 bases at V and 7 bases at J, leaving 9 bases unmatched. The germline gives CDR1 SGHRS, CDR2 YFSETQ. This CDR3 spans 15 amino acids.

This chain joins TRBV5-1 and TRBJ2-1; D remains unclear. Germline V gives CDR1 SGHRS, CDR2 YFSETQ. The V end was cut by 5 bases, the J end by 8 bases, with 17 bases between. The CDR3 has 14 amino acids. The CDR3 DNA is TGCGCCAGCAGACCTTCCCTAGGCATCGATGAGCAGTTCTTC. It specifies CASRPSLGIDEQFF.

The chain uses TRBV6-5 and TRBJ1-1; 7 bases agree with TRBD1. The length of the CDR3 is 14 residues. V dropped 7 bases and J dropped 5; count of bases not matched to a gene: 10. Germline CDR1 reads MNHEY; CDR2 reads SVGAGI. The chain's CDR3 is CASIGRQGRTEAFF. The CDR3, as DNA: TGTGCCAGCATAGGTCGACAGGGTCGGACTGAAGCTTTCTTT.

The CDR3 loop is CASSDGTRVDTQYF. The CDR3 nucleotides are TGCGCCAGCAGTGATGGGACTAGGGTGGATACGCAGTATTTT. The V gene is TRBV10-1, the J gene TRBJ2-3; 8 nucleotides line up with TRBD2. The CDR3 has 14 amino acids. Per the germline V gene, CDR1 is WNHNN and CDR2 is SYGVQD (reference sequence). The trim removed 3 bases at V and 6 bases at J, leaving 5 bases unmatched.

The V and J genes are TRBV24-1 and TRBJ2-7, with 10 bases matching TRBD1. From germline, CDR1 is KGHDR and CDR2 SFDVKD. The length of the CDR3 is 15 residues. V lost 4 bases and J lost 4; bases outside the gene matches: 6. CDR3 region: CATSDPGQGNYEQYF. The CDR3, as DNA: TGTGCCACCAGTGACCCGGGACAGGGGAATTACGAGCAGTACTTC.

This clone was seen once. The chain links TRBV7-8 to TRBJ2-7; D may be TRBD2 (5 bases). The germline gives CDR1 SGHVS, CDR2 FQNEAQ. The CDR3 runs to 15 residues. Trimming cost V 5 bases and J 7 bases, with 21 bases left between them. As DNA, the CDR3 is TGTGCCAGCAGCCCTGCCCCTTCTCCACCGGGGGAGCAGTACGTC. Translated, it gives CASSPAPSPPGEQYV.

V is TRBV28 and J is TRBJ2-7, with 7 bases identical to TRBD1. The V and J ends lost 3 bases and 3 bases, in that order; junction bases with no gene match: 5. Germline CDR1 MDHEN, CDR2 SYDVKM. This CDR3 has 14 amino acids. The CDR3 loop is CASSFVGQIYEQYF. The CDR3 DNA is TGTGCCAGCAGTTTCGTGGGACAGATCTACGAGCAGTACTTC.

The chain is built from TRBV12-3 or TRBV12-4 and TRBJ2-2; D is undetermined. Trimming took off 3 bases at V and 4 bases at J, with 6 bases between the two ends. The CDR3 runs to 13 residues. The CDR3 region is CASSFPSTGELFF. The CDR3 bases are TGTGCCAGCAGTTTTCCTTCCACCGGGGAGCTGTTTTTT.

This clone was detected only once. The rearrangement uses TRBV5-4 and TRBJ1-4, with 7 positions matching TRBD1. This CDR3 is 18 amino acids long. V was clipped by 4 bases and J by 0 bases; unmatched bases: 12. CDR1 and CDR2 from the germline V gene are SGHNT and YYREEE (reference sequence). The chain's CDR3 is CASSHLTRGYATNEKLFF. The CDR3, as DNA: TGTGCCAGCAGCCACCTAACCAGGGGGTACGCAACTAATGAAAAACTGTTTTTT.

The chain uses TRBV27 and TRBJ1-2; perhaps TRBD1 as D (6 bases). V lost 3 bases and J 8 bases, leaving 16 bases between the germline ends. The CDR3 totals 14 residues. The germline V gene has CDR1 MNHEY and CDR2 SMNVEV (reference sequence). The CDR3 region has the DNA TGTGCCAGCAGTTTGGTCCCAAGAGGGGGAGGCTACACCTTC. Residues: CASSLVPRGGGYTF.

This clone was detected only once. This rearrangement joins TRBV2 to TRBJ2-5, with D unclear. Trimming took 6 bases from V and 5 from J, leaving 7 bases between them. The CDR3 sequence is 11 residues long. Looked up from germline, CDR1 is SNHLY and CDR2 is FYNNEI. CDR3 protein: CASRAGETQYF. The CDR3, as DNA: TGTGCCAGCAGAGCCGGGGAGACCCAGTACTTC.

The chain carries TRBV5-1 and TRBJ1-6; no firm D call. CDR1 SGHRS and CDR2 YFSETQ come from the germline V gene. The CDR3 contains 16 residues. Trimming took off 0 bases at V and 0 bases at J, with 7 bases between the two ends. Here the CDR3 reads CASSLDGGSYNSPLHF. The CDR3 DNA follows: TGCGCCAGCAGCTTGGATGGAGGCTCCTATAATTCACCCCTCCACTTT.

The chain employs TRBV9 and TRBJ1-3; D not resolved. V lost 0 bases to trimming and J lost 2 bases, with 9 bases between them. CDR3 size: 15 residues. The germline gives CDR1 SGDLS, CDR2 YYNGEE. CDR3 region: CASSVAGAAGNTIYF. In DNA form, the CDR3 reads TGTGCCAGCAGCGTAGCTGGAGCTGCTGGAAACACCATATATTTT.

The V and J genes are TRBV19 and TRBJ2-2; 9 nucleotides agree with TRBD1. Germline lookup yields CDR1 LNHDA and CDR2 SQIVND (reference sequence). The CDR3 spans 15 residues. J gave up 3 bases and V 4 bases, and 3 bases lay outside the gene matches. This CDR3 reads CASSSRDRDTGELFF. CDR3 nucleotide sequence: TGTGCCAGTAGTAGCCGGGACAGGGACACCGGGGAGCTGTTTTTT.

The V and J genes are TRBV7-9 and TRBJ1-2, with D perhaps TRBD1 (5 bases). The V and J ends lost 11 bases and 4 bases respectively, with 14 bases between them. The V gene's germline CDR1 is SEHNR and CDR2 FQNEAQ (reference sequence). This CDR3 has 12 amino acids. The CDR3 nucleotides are TGTGCCCTCACTCAGGGACTCTATGGCTACACCTTC. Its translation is CALTQGLYGYTF.

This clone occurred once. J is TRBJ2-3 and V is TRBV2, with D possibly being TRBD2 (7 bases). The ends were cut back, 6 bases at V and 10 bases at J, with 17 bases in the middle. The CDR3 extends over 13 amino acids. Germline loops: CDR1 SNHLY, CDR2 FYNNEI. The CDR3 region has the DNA TGTGCCAGCAGGCGGGGGCTCGGGGAGGCGCAGTATTTT. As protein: CASRRGLGEAQYF.

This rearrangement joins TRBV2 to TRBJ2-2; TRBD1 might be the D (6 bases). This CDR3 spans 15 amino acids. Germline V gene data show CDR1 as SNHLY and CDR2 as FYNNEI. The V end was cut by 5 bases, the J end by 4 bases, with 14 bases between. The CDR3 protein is CASSRTASSTGELFF. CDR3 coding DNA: TGTGCCAGCAGTAGGACAGCTTCGTCCACCGGGGAGCTGTTTTTT.

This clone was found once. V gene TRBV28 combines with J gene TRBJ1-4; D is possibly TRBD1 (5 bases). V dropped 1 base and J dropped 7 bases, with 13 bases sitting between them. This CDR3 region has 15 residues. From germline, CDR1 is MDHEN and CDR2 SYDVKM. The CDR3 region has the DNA TGTGCCAGCAGTTTATTGGTGGGGGAGGCTGAAAAACTGTTTTTT. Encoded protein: CASSLLVGEAEKLFF.

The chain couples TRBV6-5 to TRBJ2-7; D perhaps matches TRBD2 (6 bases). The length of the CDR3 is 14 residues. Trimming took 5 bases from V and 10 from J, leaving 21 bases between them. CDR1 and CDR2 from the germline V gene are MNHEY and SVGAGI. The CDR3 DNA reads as TGTGCCAGCAGTCCCTCTGCCGGGGGTGGCCCTCAGTACGTC. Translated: CASSPSAGGGPQYV.

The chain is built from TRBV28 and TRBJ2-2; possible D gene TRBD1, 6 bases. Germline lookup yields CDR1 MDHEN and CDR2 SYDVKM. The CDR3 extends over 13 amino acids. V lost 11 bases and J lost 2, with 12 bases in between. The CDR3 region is CAARGINTGELFF. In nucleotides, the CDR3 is TGTGCCGCCAGGGGTATAAACACCGGGGAGCTGTTTTTT.

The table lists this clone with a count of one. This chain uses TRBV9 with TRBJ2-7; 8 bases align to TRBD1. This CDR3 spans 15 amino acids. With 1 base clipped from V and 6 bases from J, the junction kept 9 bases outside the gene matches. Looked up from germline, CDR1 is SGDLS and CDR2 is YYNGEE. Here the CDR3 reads CASSVSSTGVSEQYF. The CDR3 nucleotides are TGTGCCAGCAGCGTATCTTCGACAGGGGTATCCGAGCAGTACTTC.